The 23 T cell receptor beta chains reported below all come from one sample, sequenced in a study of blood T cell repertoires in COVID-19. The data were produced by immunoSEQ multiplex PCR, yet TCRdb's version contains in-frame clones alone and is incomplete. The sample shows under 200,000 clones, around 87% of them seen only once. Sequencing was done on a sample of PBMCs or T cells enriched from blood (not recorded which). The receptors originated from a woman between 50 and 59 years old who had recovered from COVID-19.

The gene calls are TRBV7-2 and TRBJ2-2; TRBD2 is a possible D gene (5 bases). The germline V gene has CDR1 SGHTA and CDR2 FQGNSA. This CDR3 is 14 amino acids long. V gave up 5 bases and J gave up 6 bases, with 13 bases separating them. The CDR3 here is CASSAGYGAGELFF. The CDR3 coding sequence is TGTGCCAGCAGCGCCGGATACGGGGCCGGGGAGCTGTTTTTT. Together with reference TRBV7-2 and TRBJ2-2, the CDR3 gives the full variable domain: GAGVSQSPSNKVTEKGKDVELRCDPISGHTALYWYRQSLGQGLEFLIYFQGNSAPDKSGLPSDRFSAERTGGSVSTLTIQRTQQEDSAVYLCASSAGYGAGELFFGEGSRLTVL.

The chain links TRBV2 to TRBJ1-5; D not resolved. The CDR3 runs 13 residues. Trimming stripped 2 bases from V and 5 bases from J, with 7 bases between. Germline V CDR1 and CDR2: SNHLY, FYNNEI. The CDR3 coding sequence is TGTGCCAGCAGTGAACGGGGATATCAGCCCCAGCATTTT. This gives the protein CASSERGYQPQHF.

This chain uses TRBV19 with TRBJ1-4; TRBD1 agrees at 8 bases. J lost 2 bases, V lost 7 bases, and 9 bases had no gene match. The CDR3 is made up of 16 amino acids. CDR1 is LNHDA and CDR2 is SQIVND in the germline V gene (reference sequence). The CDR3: CASKGQGLSTNEKLFF. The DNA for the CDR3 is TGTGCCAGTAAAGGACAGGGCCTAAGCACTAATGAAAAACTGTTTTTT.

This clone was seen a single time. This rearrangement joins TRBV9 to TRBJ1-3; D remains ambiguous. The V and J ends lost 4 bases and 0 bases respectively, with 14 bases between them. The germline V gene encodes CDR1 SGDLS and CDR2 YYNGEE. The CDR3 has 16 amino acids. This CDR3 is CASSPRGSLSGNTIYF. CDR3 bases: TGTGCCAGCAGCCCCCGAGGGAGTCTCTCTGGAAACACCATATATTTT.

CDR3 loop: CASSYTVISSYEQYF. The CDR3 nucleotides read TGTGCCAGCAGCTACACAGTGATTAGCTCCTACGAGCAGTACTTC. This chain connects TRBV7-2 to TRBJ2-7; D unresolved. Trimming removed 4 bases from V and 0 bases from J, with 13 bases in between. The CDR3 length is 15 residues. Per germline, CDR1 SGHTA and CDR2 FQGNSA.

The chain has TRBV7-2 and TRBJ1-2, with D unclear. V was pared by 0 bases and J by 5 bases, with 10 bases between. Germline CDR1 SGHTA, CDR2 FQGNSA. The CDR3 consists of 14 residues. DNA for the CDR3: TGTGCCAGCAGCTTAGCACAGACACAATATGGCTACACCTTC. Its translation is CASSLAQTQYGYTF.

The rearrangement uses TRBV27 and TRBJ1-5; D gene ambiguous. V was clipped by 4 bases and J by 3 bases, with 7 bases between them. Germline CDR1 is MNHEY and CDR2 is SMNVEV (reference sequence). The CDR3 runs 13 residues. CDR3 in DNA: TGTGCCAGCAGTTACGGTTTCAATCAGCCCCAGCATTTT. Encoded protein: CASSYGFNQPQHF.

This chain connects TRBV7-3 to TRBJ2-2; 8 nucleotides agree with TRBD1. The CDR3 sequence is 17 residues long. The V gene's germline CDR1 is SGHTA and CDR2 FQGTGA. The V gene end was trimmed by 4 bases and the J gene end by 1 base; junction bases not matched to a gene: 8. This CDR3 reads CASSSSSGGVNTGELFF. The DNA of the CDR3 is TGTGCCAGCAGCTCCAGTTCAGGGGGCGTGAACACCGGGGAGCTGTTTTTT. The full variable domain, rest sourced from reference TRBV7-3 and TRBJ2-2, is GAGVSQTPSNKVTEKGKYVELRCDPISGHTALYWYRQSLGQGPEFLIYFQGTGAADDSGLPNDRFFAVRPEGSVSTLKIQRTERGDSAVYLCASSSSSGGVNTGELFFGEGSRLTVL.

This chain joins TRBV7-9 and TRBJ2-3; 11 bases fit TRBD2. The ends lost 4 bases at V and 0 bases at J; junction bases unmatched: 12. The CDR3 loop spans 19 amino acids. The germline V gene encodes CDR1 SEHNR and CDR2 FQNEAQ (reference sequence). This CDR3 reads CASSSLTSGAQGSTDTQYF. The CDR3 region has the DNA TGTGCCAGCAGCTCCCTGACTAGCGGGGCCCAGGGGAGCACAGATACGCAGTATTTT.

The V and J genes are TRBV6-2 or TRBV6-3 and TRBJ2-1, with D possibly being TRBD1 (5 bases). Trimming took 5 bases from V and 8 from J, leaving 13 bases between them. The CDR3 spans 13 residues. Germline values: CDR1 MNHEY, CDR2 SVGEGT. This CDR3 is CASSAGQPYEQFF. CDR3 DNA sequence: TGTGCCAGCAGTGCCGGACAACCGTATGAGCAGTTCTTC.

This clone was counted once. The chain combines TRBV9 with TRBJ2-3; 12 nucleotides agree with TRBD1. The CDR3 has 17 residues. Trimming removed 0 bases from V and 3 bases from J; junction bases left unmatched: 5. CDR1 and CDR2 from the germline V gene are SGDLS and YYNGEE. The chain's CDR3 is CASSVGDRGLRTDTQYF. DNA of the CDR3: TGTGCCAGCAGCGTAGGGGACAGGGGGCTTAGGACAGATACGCAGTATTTT.

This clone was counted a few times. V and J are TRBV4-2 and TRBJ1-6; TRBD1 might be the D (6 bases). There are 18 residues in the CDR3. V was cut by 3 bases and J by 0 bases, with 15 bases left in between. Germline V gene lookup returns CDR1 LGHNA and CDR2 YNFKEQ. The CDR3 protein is CASSQEGGSSSYNSPLHF. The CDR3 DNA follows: TGTGCCAGCAGCCAGGAGGGGGGGAGTAGCTCCTATAATTCACCCCTCCACTTT.

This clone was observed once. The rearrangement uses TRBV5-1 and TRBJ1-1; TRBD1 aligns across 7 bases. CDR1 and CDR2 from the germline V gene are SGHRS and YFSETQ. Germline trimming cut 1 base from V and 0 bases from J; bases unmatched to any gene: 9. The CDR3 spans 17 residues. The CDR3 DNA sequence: TGCGCCAGCAGCTTGCGGGCAGGGGGTATCATGAACACTGAAGCTTTCTTT. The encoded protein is CASSLRAGGIMNTEAFF.

Here the CDR3 reads CATSRDRGKETQYF. The CDR3 DNA is TGTGCCACCAGCAGGGATAGGGGGAAAGAGACCCAGTACTTC. The chain employs TRBV15 and TRBJ2-5, with D possibly matching TRBD1 (6 bases). This CDR3 is 14 amino acids long. The germline CDR1 and CDR2 sequences are LNHNV and YYDKDF (reference sequence). The germline V and J ends were trimmed by 3 bases and 3 bases, with 11 bases remaining between them.

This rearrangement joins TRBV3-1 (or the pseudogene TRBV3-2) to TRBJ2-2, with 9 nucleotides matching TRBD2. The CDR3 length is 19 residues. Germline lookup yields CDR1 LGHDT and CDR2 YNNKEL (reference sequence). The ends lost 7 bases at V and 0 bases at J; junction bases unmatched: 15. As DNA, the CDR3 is TGTGCCAGCACCCCCCGGCGGGGGGGCCGAATTTCGAACACCGGGGAGCTGTTTTTT. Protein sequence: CASTPRRGGRISNTGELFF.

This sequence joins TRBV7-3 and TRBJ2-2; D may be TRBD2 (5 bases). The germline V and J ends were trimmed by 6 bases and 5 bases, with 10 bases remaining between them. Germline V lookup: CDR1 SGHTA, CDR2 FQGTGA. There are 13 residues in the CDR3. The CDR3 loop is CASSVGVTGELFF. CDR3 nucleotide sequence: TGTGCCAGCAGTGTCGGGGTAACCGGGGAGCTGTTTTTT.

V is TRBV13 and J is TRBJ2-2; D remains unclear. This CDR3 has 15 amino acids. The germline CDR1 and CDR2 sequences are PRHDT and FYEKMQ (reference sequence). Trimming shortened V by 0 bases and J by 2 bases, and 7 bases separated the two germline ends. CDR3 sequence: CASSLGAANTGELFF. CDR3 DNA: TGTGCCAGCAGCTTAGGGGCGGCTAACACCGGGGAGCTGTTTTTT.

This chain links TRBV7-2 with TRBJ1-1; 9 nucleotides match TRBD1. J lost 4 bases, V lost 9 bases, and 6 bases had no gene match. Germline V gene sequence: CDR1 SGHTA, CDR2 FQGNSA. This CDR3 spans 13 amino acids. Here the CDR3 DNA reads TGTGCCAGTATAGGACAGGGGATCACTGAAGCTTTCTTT. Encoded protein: CASIGQGITEAFF. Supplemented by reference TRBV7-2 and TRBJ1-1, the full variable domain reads GAGVSQSPSNKVTEKGKDVELRCDPISGHTALYWYRQSLGQGLEFLIYFQGNSAPDKSGLPSDRFSAERTGGSVSTLTIQRTQQEDSAVYLCASIGQGITEAFFGQGTRLTVV.

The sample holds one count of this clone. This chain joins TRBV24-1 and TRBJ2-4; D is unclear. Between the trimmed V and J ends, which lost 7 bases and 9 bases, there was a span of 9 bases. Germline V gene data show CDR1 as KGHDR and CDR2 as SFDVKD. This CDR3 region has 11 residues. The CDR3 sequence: CATSQDGIQYF. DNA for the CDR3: TGTGCCACCAGCCAGGATGGCATTCAGTACTTC.

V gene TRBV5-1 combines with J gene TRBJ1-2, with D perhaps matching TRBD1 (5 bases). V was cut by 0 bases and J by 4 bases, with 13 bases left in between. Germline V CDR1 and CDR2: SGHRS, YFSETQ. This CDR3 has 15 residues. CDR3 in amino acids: CASSLAGGEVYGYTF. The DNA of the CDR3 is TGCGCCAGCAGCTTGGCCGGGGGTGAGGTCTATGGCTACACCTTC.

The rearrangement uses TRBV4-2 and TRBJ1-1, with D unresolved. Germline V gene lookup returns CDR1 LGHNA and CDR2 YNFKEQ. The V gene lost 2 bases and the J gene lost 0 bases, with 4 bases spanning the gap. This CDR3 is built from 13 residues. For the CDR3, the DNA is TGTGCCAGCAGCCAACTCGTGAACACTGAAGCTTTCTTT. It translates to CASSQLVNTEAFF.

CDR3 protein: CASRLLNLMNTEAFF. In DNA form, the CDR3 reads TGTGCCAGCAGGTTACTAAATTTGATGAACACTGAAGCTTTCTTT. The J gene is TRBJ1-1, the V gene TRBV6-5; no reliable D call. The CDR3 covers 15 residues. With 6 bases removed from V and 0 bases from J, the gap between germline ends came to 14 bases. Germline V gene lookup returns CDR1 MNHEY and CDR2 SVGAGI.

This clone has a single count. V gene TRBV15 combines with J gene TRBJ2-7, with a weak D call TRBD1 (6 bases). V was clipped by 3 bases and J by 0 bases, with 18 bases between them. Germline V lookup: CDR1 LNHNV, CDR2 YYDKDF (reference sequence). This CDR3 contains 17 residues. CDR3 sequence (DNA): TGTGCCACCAGCAGGACCGCCGTGGACAGATACTCCTACGAGCAGTACTTC. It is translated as CATSRTAVDRYSYEQYF.